This T cell receptor (beta chain) stems from a study of T cell repertoires in cytomegalovirus infection (dated by TCRdb to the late 2010s). For the study in its entirety: Donor HLA type was relevant to the analysis, as public TCR beta signatures indicated carriage of CMV infection together with the matching HLA type. Results the study describes overall, beyond this receptor: Cumulative frequency of public TCR beta family members discriminated carriers of CMV infection plus the relevant HLA type in this cohort and an independent approximately 370-donor cohort. The ex vivo response was dominated by HLA-C-restricted CMV-specific TCR beta clonotypes, which also provided the single most frequent clonotype in two of eight donors.

There are many counts of this clonotype. Its target antigen remains unknown. The record has no base qualities; no much larger clone is one base away. The sequencer listed for this sample is Illumina HiSeq 1500. The public reads were run again by TCRdb, first through fastp at Q25 and then through MiXCR, and only productive beta chains were kept. All rows with the same CDR3 protein become a single entry with the most common DNA and genes. Here the sample has roughly 240,000 distinct CDR3 sequences; around 6.4% occur a single time. The ten largest clonotypes hold 5.5% to 6.5% of the sample. This TCR derives from a human donor in good health (CMV status not recorded). Some clones in this sample may be carry-over from other donors' samples. Specimen: PBMCs.

The DNA sequence is as follows: TGCGCCAGCAGCCAAAAAACAGGGTCCCAAAACTATGGCTACACCTTC. Its product reads: CASSQKTGSQNYGYTF. The sequence joins TRBV4-3 to TRBJ1-2; a tentative D call is TRBD1 (6 bases match). Via the germline V gene, CDR1 is LGHNA and CDR2 YSLEER. The CDR3 runs 16 residues from the cysteine to the phenylalanine. CDR3 DNA is the only sequence kept; it has 48 bases, read in frame from the first base. Deletion took 2 bases off V and 2 bases off J, with a span of 15 bases between the germline ends.